This T cell receptor beta chain was profiled in a study of blood T cell repertoires in COVID-19. As for the study in general: Specimens from acute and convalescent COVID-19 originated in the United States, Italy and Spain. PBMCs, B-cell-depleted T cells, or T cells were the source of the cDNA or gDNA that made up the material.

The authors' processing: Amplification with reference gene primers provided the estimates of nucleated cell counts. Assay used: immunoSEQ multiplex PCR; TCRdb lists only in-frame clones, some missing. The DNA was the basis for D and trimming; V, J and clone size are from that table. Altogether roughly 120,000 clones are present, around 87% being singletons, with the ten largest covering 25% to 30%. V trimming: 5 bases; J trimming: 1 base; junction bases outside the gene matches: 6. The CDR3 is made up of 14 amino acids. Germline values: CDR1 DFQATT, CDR2 SNEGSKA (reference sequence). The receptor comes from a woman aged 65 to 85 with acute or convalescent COVID-19. The sample was peripheral blood. The chain recombines TRBV20-1 with TRBJ2-3; 7 nucleotides match TRBD2. As DNA, the CDR3 is TGCAGTGCTGGTGAGGCGGGGGGCACAGATACGCAGTATTTT. Translation gives CSAGEAGGTDTQYF.